The clone carrying this T cell receptor beta chain was observed at least ten times. No antigen is known for it. The sample originates from a study of identical twins. General study points: Conclusions were based on cross-sectional statistical analysis, without following the same donors. Alpha sequences that were out-of-frame and twin-shared showed an excess of low generation probability.

After template switching added a universal primer site, the resulting cDNA carried unique molecular identifiers. TCRdb used MiXCR to reprocess the 5' RACE reads, holding one entry per CDR3 protein. The sample lists approximately 690,000 distinct CDR3 sequences, 5.5% to 6.5% occurring once. All donors were healthy, and all were Caucasian. The CDR3 extends over 14 amino acids. Trimming took 7 bases from V and 3 from J, leaving 15 bases between them. Looked up from germline, CDR1 is ENHRY and CDR2 is SYGVKD. The chain combines TRBV10-3 with TRBJ1-1; possible D gene TRBD1, 5 bases. The specimen sequenced was naive T cells sorted from blood. This clonotype originated in a man aged 18 to 29 in good health. The CDR3 here is CAITPDGGDTEAFF. The CDR3 DNA is TGTGCCATCACCCCGGACGGAGGGGACACTGAAGCTTTCTTT.